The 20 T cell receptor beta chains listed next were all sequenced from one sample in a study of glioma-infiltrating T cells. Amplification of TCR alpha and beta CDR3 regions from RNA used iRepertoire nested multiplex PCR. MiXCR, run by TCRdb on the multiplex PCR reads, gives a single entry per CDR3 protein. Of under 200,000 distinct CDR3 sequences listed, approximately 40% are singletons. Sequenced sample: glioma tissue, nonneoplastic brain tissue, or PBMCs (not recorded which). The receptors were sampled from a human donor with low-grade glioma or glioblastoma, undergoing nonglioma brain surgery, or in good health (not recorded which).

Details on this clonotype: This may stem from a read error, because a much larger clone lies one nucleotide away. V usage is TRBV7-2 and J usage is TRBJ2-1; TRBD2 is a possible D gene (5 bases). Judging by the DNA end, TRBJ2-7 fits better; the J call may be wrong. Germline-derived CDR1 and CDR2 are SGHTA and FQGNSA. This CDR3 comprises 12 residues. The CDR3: CASSWPSNEQYF. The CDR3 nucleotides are TGTGCCAGCAGCTGGCCTAGCAATGAGCAGTACTTC.

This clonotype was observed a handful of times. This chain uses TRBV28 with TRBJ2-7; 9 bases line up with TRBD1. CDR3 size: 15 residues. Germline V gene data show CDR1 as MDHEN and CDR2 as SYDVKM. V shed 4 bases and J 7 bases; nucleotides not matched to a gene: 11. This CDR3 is CASSSSGTGFKEQYF. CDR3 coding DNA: TGTGCCAGCAGTTCATCCGGGACAGGGTTTAAGGAGCAGTACTTC.

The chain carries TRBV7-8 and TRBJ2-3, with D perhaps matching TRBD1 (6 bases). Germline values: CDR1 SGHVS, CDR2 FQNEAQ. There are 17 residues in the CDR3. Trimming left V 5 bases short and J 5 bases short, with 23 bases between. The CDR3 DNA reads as TGTGCCAGCAGCGGTAAAGGACAGATTGGCAACAAAGATACGCAGTATTTT. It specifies CASSGKGQIGNKDTQYF.

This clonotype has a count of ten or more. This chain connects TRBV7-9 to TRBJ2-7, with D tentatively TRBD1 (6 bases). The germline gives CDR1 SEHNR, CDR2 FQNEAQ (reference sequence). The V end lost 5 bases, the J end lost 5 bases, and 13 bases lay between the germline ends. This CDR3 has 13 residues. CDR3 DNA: TGTGCCAGCAGCCAGGGGCAGGGCCACGAGCAGTACTTC. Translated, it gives CASSQGQGHEQYF.

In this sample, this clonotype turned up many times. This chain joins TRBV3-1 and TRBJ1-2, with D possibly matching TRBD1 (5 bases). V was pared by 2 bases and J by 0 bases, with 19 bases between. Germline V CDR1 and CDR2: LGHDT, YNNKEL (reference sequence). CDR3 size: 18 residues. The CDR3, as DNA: TGTGCCAGCAGCCAAACAAGCCCGGGGGACGTAGCTAACTATGGCTACACCTTC. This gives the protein CASSQTSPGDVANYGYTF. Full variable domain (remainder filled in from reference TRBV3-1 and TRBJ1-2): DTAVSQTPKYLVTQMGNDKSIKCEQNLGHDTMYWYKQDSKKFLKIMFSYNNKELIINETVPNRFSPKSPDKAHLNLHINSLELGDSAVYFCASSQTSPGDVANYGYTFGSGTRLTVV.

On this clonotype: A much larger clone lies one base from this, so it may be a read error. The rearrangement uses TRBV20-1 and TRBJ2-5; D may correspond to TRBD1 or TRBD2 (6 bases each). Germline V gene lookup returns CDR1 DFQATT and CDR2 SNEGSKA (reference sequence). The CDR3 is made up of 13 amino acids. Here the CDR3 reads CSALRGLLETKYF. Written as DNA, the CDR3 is TGCAGTGCTCTCCGGGGGCTCCTAGAGACCAAGTACTTC.

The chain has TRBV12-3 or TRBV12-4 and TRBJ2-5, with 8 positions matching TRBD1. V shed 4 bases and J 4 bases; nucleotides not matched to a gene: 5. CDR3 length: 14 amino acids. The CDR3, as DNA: TGTGCCAGCAGTTACGGGACAGGCCCAGAGACCCAGTACTTC. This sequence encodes CASSYGTGPETQYF.

This CDR3 reads CASSDHSGTLLSGYTF. In DNA form, the CDR3 reads TGCGCCAGCAGCGACCACTCGGGCACCCTACTCTCTGGCTACACCTTC. The J gene is TRBJ1-2, the V gene TRBV5-1; no firm D call. The CDR3 length is 16 residues. Between the trimmed V and J ends, which lost 4 bases and 7 bases, there was a span of 23 bases. CDR1 is SGHRS, CDR2 YFSETQ, per germline.

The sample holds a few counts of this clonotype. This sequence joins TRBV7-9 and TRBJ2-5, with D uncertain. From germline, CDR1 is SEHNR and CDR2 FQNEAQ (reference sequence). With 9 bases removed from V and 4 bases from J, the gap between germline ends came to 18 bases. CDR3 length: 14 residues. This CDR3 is CASTAGDPVETQYF. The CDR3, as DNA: TGTGCCAGTACTGCAGGAGACCCTGTAGAGACCCAGTACTTC. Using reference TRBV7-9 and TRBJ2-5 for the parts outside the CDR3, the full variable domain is DTGVSQNPRHKITKRGQNVTFRCDPISEHNRLYWYRQTLGQGPEFLTYFQNEAQLEKSRLLSDRFSAERPKGSFSTLEIQRTEQGDSAMYLCASTAGDPVETQYFGPGTRLLVL.

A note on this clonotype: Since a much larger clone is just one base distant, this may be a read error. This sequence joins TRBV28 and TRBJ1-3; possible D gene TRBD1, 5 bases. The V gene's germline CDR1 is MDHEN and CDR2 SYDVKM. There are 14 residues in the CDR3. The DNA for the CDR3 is TGTGTCAGCAGCCTGGGGGGTTCTGGAAACACCATATATTTT. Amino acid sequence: CVSSLGGSGNTIYF.

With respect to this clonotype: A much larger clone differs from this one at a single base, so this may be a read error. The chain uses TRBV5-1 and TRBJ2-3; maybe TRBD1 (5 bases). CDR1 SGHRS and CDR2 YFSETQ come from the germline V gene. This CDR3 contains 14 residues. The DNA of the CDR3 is TGCGCCAGCAGCTTTGGCTCAGACACAGGTACGCAGTATTTT. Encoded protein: CASSFGSDTGTQYF. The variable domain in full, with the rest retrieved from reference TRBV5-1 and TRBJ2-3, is KAGVTQTPRYLIKTRGQQVTLSCSPISGHRSVSWYQQTPGQGLQFLFEYFSETQRNKGNFPGRFSGRQFSNSRSEMNVSTLELGDSALYLCASSFGSDTGTQYFGPGTRLTVL.

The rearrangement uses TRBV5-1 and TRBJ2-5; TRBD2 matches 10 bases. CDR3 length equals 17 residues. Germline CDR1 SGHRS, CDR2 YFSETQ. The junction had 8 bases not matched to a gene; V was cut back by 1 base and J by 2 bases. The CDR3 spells CASSLRAGGPGQETQYF. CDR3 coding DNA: TGCGCCAGCAGCTTGCGAGCGGGAGGGCCCGGGCAAGAGACCCAGTACTTC.

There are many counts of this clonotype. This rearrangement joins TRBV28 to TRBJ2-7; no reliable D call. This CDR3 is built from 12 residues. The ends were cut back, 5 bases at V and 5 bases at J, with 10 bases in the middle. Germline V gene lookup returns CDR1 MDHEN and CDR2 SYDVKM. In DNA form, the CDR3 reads TGTGCCAGCAGTCACCTCCCCCACGAGCAGTACTTC. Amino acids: CASSHLPHEQYF.

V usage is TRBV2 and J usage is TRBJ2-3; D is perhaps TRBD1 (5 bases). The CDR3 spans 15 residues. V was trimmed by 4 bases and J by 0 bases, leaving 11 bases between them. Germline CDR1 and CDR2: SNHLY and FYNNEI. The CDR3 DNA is TGTGCCAGCAGTGGACAGCGCGGCAGCACAGATACGCAGTATTTT. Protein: CASSGQRGSTDTQYF.

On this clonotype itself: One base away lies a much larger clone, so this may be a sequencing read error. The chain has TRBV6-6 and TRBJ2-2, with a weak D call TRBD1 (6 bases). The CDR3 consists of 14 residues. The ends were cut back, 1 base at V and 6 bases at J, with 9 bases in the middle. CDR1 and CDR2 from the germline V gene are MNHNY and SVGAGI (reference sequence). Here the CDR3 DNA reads TGTGCCAGCAGTTACTTCAGGGGTGCCGGGGAGCTGTTTTTT. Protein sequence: CASSYFRGAGELFF.

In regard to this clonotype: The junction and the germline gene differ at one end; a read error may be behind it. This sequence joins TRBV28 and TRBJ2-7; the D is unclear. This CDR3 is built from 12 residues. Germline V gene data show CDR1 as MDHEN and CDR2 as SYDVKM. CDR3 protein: CPSSTGRESQYF. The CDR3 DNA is TGTCCCAGCAGTACCGGGCGAGAATCGCAGTACTTC. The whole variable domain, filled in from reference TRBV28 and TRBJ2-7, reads DVKVTQSSRYLVKRTGEKVFLECVQDMDHENMFWYRQDPGLGLRLIYFSYDVKMKEKGDIPEGYSVSREKKERFSLILESASTNQTSMYLCPSSTGRESQYFGPGTRLTVT.

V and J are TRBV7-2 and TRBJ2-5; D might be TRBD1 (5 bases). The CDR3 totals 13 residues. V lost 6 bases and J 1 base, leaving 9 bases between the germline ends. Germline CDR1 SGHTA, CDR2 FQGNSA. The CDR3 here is CASSRQSQETQYF. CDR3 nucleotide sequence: TGTGCCAGCAGTAGACAGTCCCAAGAGACCCAGTACTTC.

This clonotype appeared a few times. Here the CDR3 DNA reads TGCAGCGTTGAAGCGGCGGCTAAGAATGAGCAGTTCTTC. Amino acids: CSVEAAAKNEQFF. The rearrangement uses TRBV29-1 and TRBJ2-1; no clear D. The CDR3 sequence is 13 residues long. The germline CDR1 and CDR2 sequences are SQVTM and ANQGSEA. The germline V and J ends were trimmed by 1 base and 7 bases, with 11 bases remaining between them.

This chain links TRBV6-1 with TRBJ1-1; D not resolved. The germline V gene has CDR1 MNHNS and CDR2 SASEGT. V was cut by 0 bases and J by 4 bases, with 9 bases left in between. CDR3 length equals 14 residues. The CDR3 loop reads CASSEAGGGTEAFF. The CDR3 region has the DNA TGTGCCAGCAGTGAAGCGGGTGGAGGCACTGAAGCTTTCTTT.

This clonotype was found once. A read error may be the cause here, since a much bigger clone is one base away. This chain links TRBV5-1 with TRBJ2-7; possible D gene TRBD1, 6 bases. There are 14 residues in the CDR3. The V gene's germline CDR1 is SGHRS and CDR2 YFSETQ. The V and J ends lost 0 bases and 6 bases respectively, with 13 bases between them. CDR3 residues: CASSLDLGACEQYF. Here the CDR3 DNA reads TGCGCCAGCAGCTTGGATCTGGGGGCCTGCGAGCAGTACTTC.